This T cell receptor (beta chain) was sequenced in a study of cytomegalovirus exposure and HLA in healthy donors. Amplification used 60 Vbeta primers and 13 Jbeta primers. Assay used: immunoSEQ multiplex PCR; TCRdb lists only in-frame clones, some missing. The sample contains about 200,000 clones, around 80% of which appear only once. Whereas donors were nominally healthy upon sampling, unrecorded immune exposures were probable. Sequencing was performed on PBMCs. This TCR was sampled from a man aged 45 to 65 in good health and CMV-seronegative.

The CDR3 region has the DNA TGTGCCAGCAGCTTAATCGCGGGAGGGACTAACACCGGGGAGCTGTTTTTT. Translating gives CASSLIAGGTNTGELFF. V gene TRBV7-9 combines with J gene TRBJ2-2; 9 bases fit TRBD2. J was trimmed by 2 bases and V by 2 bases; bases with no gene match: 6. Per the germline V gene, CDR1 is SEHNR and CDR2 is FQNEAQ (reference sequence). There are 17 residues in the CDR3.